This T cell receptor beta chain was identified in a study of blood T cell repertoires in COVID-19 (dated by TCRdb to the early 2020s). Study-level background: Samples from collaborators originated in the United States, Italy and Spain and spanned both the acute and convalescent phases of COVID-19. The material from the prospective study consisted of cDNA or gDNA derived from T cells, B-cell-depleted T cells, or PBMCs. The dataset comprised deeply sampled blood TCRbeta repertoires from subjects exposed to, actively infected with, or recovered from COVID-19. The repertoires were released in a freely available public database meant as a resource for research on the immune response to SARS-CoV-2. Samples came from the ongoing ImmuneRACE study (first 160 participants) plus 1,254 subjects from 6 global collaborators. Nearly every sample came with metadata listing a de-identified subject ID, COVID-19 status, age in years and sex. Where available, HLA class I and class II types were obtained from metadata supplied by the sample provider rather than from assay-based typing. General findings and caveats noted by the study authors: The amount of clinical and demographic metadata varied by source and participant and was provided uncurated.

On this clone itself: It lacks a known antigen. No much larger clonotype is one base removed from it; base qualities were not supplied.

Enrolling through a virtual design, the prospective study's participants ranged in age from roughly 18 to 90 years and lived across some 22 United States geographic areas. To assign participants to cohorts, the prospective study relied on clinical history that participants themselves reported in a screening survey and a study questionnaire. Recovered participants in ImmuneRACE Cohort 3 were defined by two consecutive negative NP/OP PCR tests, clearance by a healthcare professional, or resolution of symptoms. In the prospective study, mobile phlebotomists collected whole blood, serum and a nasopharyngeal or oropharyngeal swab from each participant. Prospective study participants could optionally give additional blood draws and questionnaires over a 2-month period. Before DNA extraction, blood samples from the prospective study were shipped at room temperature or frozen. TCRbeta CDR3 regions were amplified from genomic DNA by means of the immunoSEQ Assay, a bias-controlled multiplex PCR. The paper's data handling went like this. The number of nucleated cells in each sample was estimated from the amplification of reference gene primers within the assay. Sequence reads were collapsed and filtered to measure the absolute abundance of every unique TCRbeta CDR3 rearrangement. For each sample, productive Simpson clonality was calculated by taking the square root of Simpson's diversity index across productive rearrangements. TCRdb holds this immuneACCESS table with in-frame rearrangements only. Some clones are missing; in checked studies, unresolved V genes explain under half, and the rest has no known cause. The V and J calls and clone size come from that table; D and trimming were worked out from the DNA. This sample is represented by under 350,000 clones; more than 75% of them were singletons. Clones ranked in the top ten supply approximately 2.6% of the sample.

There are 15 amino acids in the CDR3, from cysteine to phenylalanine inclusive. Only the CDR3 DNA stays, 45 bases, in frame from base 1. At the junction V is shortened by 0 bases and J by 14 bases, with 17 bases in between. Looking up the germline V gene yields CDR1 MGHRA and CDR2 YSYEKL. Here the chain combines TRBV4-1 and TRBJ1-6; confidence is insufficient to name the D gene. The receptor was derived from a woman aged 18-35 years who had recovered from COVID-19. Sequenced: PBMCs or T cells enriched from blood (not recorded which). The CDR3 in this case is CASSQESSGVRALHF. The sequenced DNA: TGCGCCAGCAGCCAAGAGAGCAGTGGAGTTCGGGCCCTCCACTTT.